This is a list of T cell receptor beta chains from one sample in a study of control samples from healthy donors and cancer patients. TCRdb's copy holds only in-frame clones and misses some; the assay was immunoSEQ multiplex PCR. The profile covers about 160,000 clones, with nearly 96% appearing a single time and 0.95% to 1.1% taken by the ten largest. Sequencing was done on a sample of blood. These receptors all come from a woman aged 25 to 45 in good health. The CDR3 runs from the conserved cysteine through the conserved F or W. A D gene is named only where the DNA matches it firmly. A row's size may be missing; if present it is once, few, many or a size class.

abundance: -
v_gene: TRBV6-5
d_gene: -
j_gene: TRBJ1-6
CDR3nt: TGTGCCAGCAGTTACACCTACAGCTCCTATAATTCACCCCTCCACTTT
CDR3aa: CASSYTYSSYNSPLHF

abundance: once
v_gene: TRBV3-1/TRBV3-2
d_gene: TRBD1
j_gene: TRBJ1-2
CDR3nt: TGTGCCAGCAGCCAAAGCGCCAGACAGGGACTTAACTATGGCTACACCTTC
CDR3aa: CASSQSARQGLNYGYTF

abundance: -
v_gene: TRBV6-2/TRBV6-3
d_gene: -
j_gene: TRBJ2-1
CDR3nt: TGTGCCAGCAGTCTAGGGAGGGGGGCCCTCAATGAGCAGTTCTTC
CDR3aa: CASSLGRGALNEQFF

abundance: -
v_gene: TRBV6-5
d_gene: -
j_gene: TRBJ1-1
CDR3nt: TGTGCGAGCAGCTGGGGGGCGCAGGACACTGAAGCTTTCTTT
CDR3aa: CASSWGAQDTEAFF

abundance: -
v_gene: TRBV5-1
d_gene: -
j_gene: TRBJ1-6
CDR3nt: TGCGCCAGCAGCTTTTACAGGGATAATTCACCCCTCCACTTT
CDR3aa: CASSFYRDNSPLHF

abundance: -
v_gene: TRBV10-3
d_gene: -
j_gene: TRBJ1-2
CDR3nt: TGTGCCAGACAGGATCACTATGGCTACACCTTC
CDR3aa: CARQDHYGYTF

abundance: -
v_gene: TRBV29-1
d_gene: -
j_gene: TRBJ1-1
CDR3nt: TGCAGCGCCCACAGGGATTCAGTCACTGAAGCTTTCTTT
CDR3aa: CSAHRDSVTEAFF

abundance: once
v_gene: TRBV11-2
d_gene: -
j_gene: TRBJ2-1
CDR3nt: TGTGCCAGCAGCTTAGAAGCTGATGAGCAGTTCTTC
CDR3aa: CASSLEADEQFF

abundance: -
v_gene: TRBV6-6
d_gene: -
j_gene: TRBJ1-1
CDR3nt: TGTGCCACCAAACCGACAGAGAACACTGAAGCTTTCTTT
CDR3aa: CATKPTENTEAFF

abundance: -
v_gene: TRBV2
d_gene: TRBD1
j_gene: TRBJ1-1
CDR3nt: TGTGCCACCTCGGACAGGGTCGGGAGAAAGAACACTGAAGCTTTCTTT
CDR3aa: CATSDRVGRKNTEAFF

abundance: -
v_gene: TRBV28
d_gene: -
j_gene: TRBJ2-4
CDR3nt: TGTGCCAGCAGTTCCCTCAGGGATGTCAAAAACATTCAGTACTTC
CDR3aa: CASSSLRDVKNIQYF

abundance: -
v_gene: TRBV18
d_gene: -
j_gene: TRBJ2-2
CDR3nt: TGTGCCAGCTCAAGTCTGGATACCGGGGAGCTGTTTTTT
CDR3aa: CASSSLDTGELFF

abundance: -
v_gene: TRBV19
d_gene: -
j_gene: TRBJ1-5
CDR3nt: TGTGCCAGTAGTATAGGTCCAGCGAATCAGCCCCAGCATTTT
CDR3aa: CASSIGPANQPQHF

abundance: -
v_gene: TRBV9
d_gene: -
j_gene: TRBJ2-1
CDR3nt: TGTGCCAGCAGCGTAGAGCCGGGACCCAGAGGTGAGCAGTTCTTC
CDR3aa: CASSVEPGPRGEQFF